The 11 T cell receptor beta chains listed next were all sequenced from one sample in a study of technical replicates of blood from a few donors (TCRdb year 2017). Library generation was performed with the immunoSEQ multiplex PCR assay. TCRdb re-hosts the immuneACCESS table, in-frame sequences only. Its copies lack some clones; in the studies checked, an unresolved V gene accounts for under half of them, and the cause for the rest is not known. Within this sample are approximately 52,000 clones, with approximately 90% of them counted one time only. The ten largest clones represent 3.9% of the sample. Input material: PBMCs. Receptors were obtained from a human donor in good health. Some clones in this sample may be carry-over from other donors' samples.

V usage is TRBV30 and J usage is TRBJ1-1; TRBD1 is a possible D gene (6 bases). The CDR3 loop spans 13 amino acids. V lost 1 base and J lost 2, with 8 bases in between. CDR1 and CDR2 from the germline V gene are GTSNPN and SVGIG (reference sequence). The DNA of the CDR3 is TGTGCCTGGAGTGAACAGGGTAACACTGAAGCTTTCTTT. Translating it yields CAWSEQGNTEAFF. Drawing the rest from reference TRBV30 and TRBJ1-1, the complete variable domain is SQTIHQWPATLVQPVGSPLSLECTVEGTSNPNLYWYRQAAGRGLQLLFYSVGIGQISSEVPQNLSASRPQDRQFILSSKKLLLSDSGFYLCAWSEQGNTEAFFGQGTRLTVV.

The chain uses TRBV5-4 and TRBJ2-3; TRBD2 matches at 8 bases. The CDR3 is 15 residues long. Germline V lookup: CDR1 SGHNT, CDR2 YYREEE (reference sequence). J gave up 2 bases and V 4 bases, and 6 bases lay outside the gene matches. The CDR3 DNA is TGTGCCAGCAGCCTCAGACTAGCGTACACAGATACGCAGTATTTT. Protein: CASSLRLAYTDTQYF. The full variable domain, with the rest looked up from reference TRBV5-4 and TRBJ2-3, is ETGVTQSPTHLIKTRGQQVTLRCSSQSGHNTVSWYQQALGQGPQFIFQYYREEENGRGNFPPRFSGLQFPNYSSELNVNALELDDSALYLCASSLRLAYTDTQYFGPGTRLTVL.

The chain employs TRBV9 and TRBJ2-1; D remains unclear. This CDR3 is built from 14 residues. Looked up from germline, CDR1 is SGDLS and CDR2 is YYNGEE. The V gene lost 4 bases and the J gene lost 4 bases, with 12 bases spanning the gap. CDR3: CASSLTTGYNEQFF. The CDR3 DNA reads as TGTGCCAGCAGCCTAACGACTGGTTACAATGAGCAGTTCTTC.

The chain employs TRBV5-6 and TRBJ1-5, with D possibly being TRBD1 (6 bases). Germline CDR1 is SGHDT and CDR2 is YYEEEE. There are 17 residues in the CDR3. V gave up 5 bases and J gave up 0 bases, with 18 bases separating them. As DNA, the CDR3 is TGTGCCAGCAGAACGGAGGGGGGGTCGGCTAGCAATCAGCCCCAGCATTTT. It encodes CASRTEGGSASNQPQHF.

The chain links TRBV6-5 to TRBJ2-1; D perhaps matches TRBD2 (6 bases). The CDR3 has 13 residues. Germline V lookup: CDR1 MNHEY, CDR2 SVGAGI. V was pared by 6 bases and J by 7 bases, with 13 bases between. CDR3 DNA: TGTGCCAGCAGACGGGAGACCTTTAATGAGCAGTTCTTC. Its protein is CASRRETFNEQFF.

The chain couples TRBV11-1 to TRBJ2-1; 12 bases match TRBD2. Germline CDR1 reads SGHAT; CDR2 reads FQDESV (reference sequence). Trimming took 5 bases from V and 4 from J; bases not matched to a gene: 6. The CDR3 runs to 16 residues. The CDR3 coding sequence is TGTGCCAGCAGCCTTGGGACTAGCGGGCCTTACAATGAGCAGTTCTTC. Amino acids: CASSLGTSGPYNEQFF.

The rearrangement joins TRBV7-2 to TRBJ2-7, with TRBD2 matching 9 bases. Unmatched junction bases numbered 8, after V lost 2 bases and J lost 3 bases. Germline CDR1 reads SGHTA; CDR2 reads FQGNSA. The CDR3 has 16 amino acids. The CDR3 loop reads CASSLLAGPQGYEQYF. The CDR3 DNA follows: TGTGCCAGCAGCTTACTAGCGGGGCCCCAGGGCTACGAGCAGTACTTC.

V usage is TRBV10-3 and J usage is TRBJ2-7; D unclear. The germline V gene has CDR1 ENHRY and CDR2 SYGVKD. The V gene lost 4 bases and the J gene lost 2 bases, with 6 bases spanning the gap. The CDR3 totals 12 residues. The CDR3 sequence is CAISGPTYEQYF. CDR3 bases: TGTGCCATCAGTGGCCCTACCTACGAGCAGTACTTC.

This chain connects TRBV5-4 to TRBJ1-1, with TRBD1 matching 7 bases. V lost 4 bases and J lost 1; bases outside the gene matches: 10. Germline lookup yields CDR1 SGHNT and CDR2 YYREEE (reference sequence). CDR3 size: 16 residues. The CDR3 DNA reads TGTGCCAGCAGCCAACGACAGGGTGCCCCGAACACTGAAGCTTTCTTT. Amino acid sequence: CASSQRQGAPNTEAFF.

V and J are TRBV28 and TRBJ2-1; 7 bases align to TRBD2. Germline V gene data show CDR1 as MDHEN and CDR2 as SYDVKM. CDR3 length: 15 amino acids. V lost 3 bases, J lost 7 bases, and 9 bases stayed unmatched. The CDR3 is CASSLSAGGGNEQFF. As DNA, the CDR3 is TGTGCCAGCAGTTTGTCCGCTGGCGGGGGTAATGAGCAGTTCTTC.

The chain joins TRBV21-1 to TRBJ1-1. TRBV21-1 is annotated as a pseudogene. This CDR3 comprises 17 residues. The CDR3 nucleotides read TGTGCCAGCAACCTAGACCCAGTTCTACACTCTAGCACTGAAGCTTTCTTT. Translated: CASNLDPVLHSSTEAFF.